This record covers a single T cell receptor (beta chain). Its specificity is unknown. The data originate from a study of beta chain features in type 1 diabetes. Study at large: All samples combined gave 107,917,701 sorted cells for examination. Study observations and caveats: The question left open here concerned HLA type influencing TCRB rearrangement. Among all four CD4+ subsets, Type 1 diabetes patients had TCRB CDR3s that were moderately but significantly shorter.

Investigators reverse transcribed all isolated RNA, so they sequenced expressed TCRB transcripts. Method: immunoSEQ multiplex PCR; TCRdb's copy keeps in-frame clones and lacks some. The repertoire holds about 190,000 clones, with around 7.9% as singletons. V lost 5 bases, J lost 1 base, and 3 bases stayed unmatched. The CDR3 is made up of 14 amino acids. Germline V lookup: CDR1 SGHVS, CDR2 FNYEAQ. Sequencing was carried out using central memory CD4+ T cells from blood. This receptor was taken from a man aged 18-30 years with type 1 diabetes. The chain employs TRBV7-6 and TRBJ2-3; 7 nucleotides match TRBD1. In nucleotides, the CDR3 is TGTGCCAGCAGCCTCGGACAGGGCACAGATACGCAGTATTTT. Translation: CASSLGQGTDTQYF.